The 4 T cell receptor beta chains presented below share a single source sample, sequenced in a study of blood T cell repertoires in COVID-19. Clones were sequenced by immunoSEQ multiplex PCR, and TCRdb holds only the in-frame ones, with some missing. Among approximately 210,000 clones listed, roughly 90% were seen once. Sequenced: peripheral blood. These receptors were obtained from a woman aged 35 to 49 who had recovered from COVID-19.

This chain uses TRBV5-4 with TRBJ1-6; D gene ambiguous. Germline lookup yields CDR1 SGHNT and CDR2 YYREEE (reference sequence). The CDR3 has 14 residues. The V end was cut by 0 bases, the J end by 7 bases, with 8 bases between. The CDR3 spells CASSLGQVNSPLHF. In DNA form, the CDR3 reads TGTGCCAGCAGCTTGGGACAAGTAAATTCACCCCTCCACTTT.

The rearrangement joins TRBV28 to TRBJ2-1, with 7 bases identical to TRBD1. The CDR3 spans 14 residues. Germline CDR1 is MDHEN and CDR2 is SYDVKM. V gave up 5 bases and J gave up 8 bases; unmatched junction bases: 9. The CDR3 spells CASSTPQGRDEQFF. The CDR3 DNA is TGTGCCAGCAGTACACCACAGGGGCGGGATGAGCAGTTCTTC.

This chain links TRBV11-2 with TRBJ2-5; the D gene is possibly TRBD1 (5 bases). Per the germline V gene, CDR1 is SGHAT and CDR2 is FQNNGV. Trimming shortened V by 5 bases and J by 3 bases, and 10 bases separated the two germline ends. This CDR3 has 13 amino acids. CDR3: CASSPGMKETQYF. In DNA, the CDR3 is TGTGCCAGCAGCCCAGGGATGAAAGAGACCCAGTACTTC.

The V gene is TRBV7-8, the J gene TRBJ1-1; maybe TRBD1 (5 bases). Germline V lookup: CDR1 SGHVS, CDR2 FQNEAQ. This CDR3 has 16 amino acids. The V and J ends lost 4 bases and 1 base respectively, with 16 bases between them. CDR3 sequence reads: CASSSPGGASNTEAFF. CDR3 bases: TGTGCCAGCAGCTCTCCCGGGGGAGCCTCGAACACTGAAGCTTTCTTT.